The rows below give T cell receptor beta chains drawn from one sample of a study of blood T cell repertoires in COVID-19. Produced via immunoSEQ multiplex PCR; TCRdb's table is partial and in-frame only. The data hold some 180,000 clones, with about 85% observed a single time. The sequencing sample was made of peripheral blood. These receptors were taken from a middle-aged woman with COVID-19, enrolled during active disease. Both conserved end residues are part of each CDR3. The D gene is left open where the match is weak. Expanded clones are given a class, and other clones once, few, many or no size at all.

D gene | J gene | clone size | V gene | CDR3 protein | CDR3 DNA
TRBD1 | TRBJ2-7 | - | TRBV5-1 | CASSPGTVTFYEQYF | TGCGCCAGCAGCCCGGGGACAGTAACCTTCTACGAGCAGTACTTC
- | TRBJ2-1 | - | TRBV6-6 | CASTPRETSVYNEQFF | TGTGCCAGCACACCTAGGGAGACTAGTGTCTACAATGAGCAGTTCTTC
- | TRBJ1-3 | - | TRBV7-2 | CATKYSSGNTIYF | TGTGCCACCAAATACAGCTCTGGAAACACCATATATTTT
TRBD2 | TRBJ2-3 | - | TRBV6-2/TRBV6-3 | CASRPSGGGTDTQYF | TGTGCCAGCAGGCCTAGCGGGGGGGGCACAGATACGCAGTATTTT
- | TRBJ1-2 | - | TRBV29-1 | CSVVLRLRYDYGYTF | TGCAGCGTTGTGTTGCGATTGCGCTACGACTATGGCTACACCTTC
TRBD2 | TRBJ2-1 | - | TRBV6-5 | CASSLRLAGYNEQFF | TGTGCCAGCAGTCTAAGGCTAGCGGGATACAATGAGCAGTTCTTC
TRBD1 | TRBJ1-2 | - | TRBV5-4 | CASSFFGTGVKGYTF | TGTGCCAGCAGCTTCTTCGGGACAGGGGTGAAGGGCTACACCTTC
- | TRBJ1-2 | - | TRBV19 | CASSRGGRNYGYTF | TGTGCCAGTAGTAGGGGGGGGCGTAACTATGGCTACACCTTC
- | TRBJ2-1 | - | TRBV10-1 | CASSRSRQQNNEQFF | TGCGCCAGCAGTAGGTCAAGACAGCAAAACAATGAGCAGTTCTTC
- | TRBJ1-1 | - | TRBV10-3 | CAIIGEGTEAFF | TGTGCCATCATCGGGGAGGGCACTGAAGCTTTCTTT
TRBD1 | TRBJ2-2 | - | TRBV11-3 | CASSLGTGRTGELFF | TGTGCCAGCAGCTTAGGGACAGGGCGGACCGGGGAGCTGTTTTTT
- | TRBJ1-5 | - | TRBV7-9 | CASSPQGKSNQPQHF | TGTGCCAGCAGCCCTCAGGGTAAAAGCAATCAGCCCCAGCATTTT
- | TRBJ2-7 | - | TRBV6-5 | CASSYAGVDEQYF | TGTGCCAGCAGTTACGCAGGGGTAGACGAGCAGTACTTC
TRBD1 | TRBJ2-6 | - | TRBV9 | CASSVGQGGLGANVLTF | TGTGCCAGCAGCGTTGGACAGGGAGGATTAGGGGCCAACGTCCTGACTTTC
TRBD1 | TRBJ1-5 | once | TRBV7-2 | CASSSTGGNQPQHF | TGTGCCAGCAGCTCGACAGGGGGAAATCAGCCCCAGCATTTT
TRBD1 | TRBJ1-2 | - | TRBV29-1 | CSVGTGANYGYTF | TGCAGCGTTGGAACAGGGGCTAACTATGGCTACACCTTC
TRBD1 | TRBJ1-3 | - | TRBV11-2 | CASSWGQALSGNTIYF | TGTGCCAGCAGCTGGGGACAGGCTCTATCTGGAAACACCATATATTTT
- | TRBJ1-5 | once | TRBV5-1 | CASSSGGGQSQPQHF | TGCGCCAGCAGCTCCGGGGGGGGGCAGAGTCAGCCCCAGCATTTT
TRBD2 | TRBJ2-3 | - | TRBV2 | CATCQRGLTDTQYF | TGTGCCACCTGTCAGCGGGGACTCACAGATACGCAGTATTTT
TRBD1 | TRBJ2-3 | - | TRBV10-1 | CASSEGQGVGSDTQYF | TGCGCCAGCAGTGAGGGCCAGGGGGTAGGGTCAGATACGCAGTATTTT
TRBD1 | TRBJ1-5 | - | TRBV20-1 | CSASRQGSFNQPQHF | TGCAGTGCTAGTAGACAGGGTTCCTTCAATCAGCCCCAGCATTTT
- | TRBJ1-1 | - | TRBV19 | CASSSEEGVTEAFF | TGTGCCAGTAGTTCAGAAGAGGGGGTCACTGAAGCTTTCTTT
TRBD1 | TRBJ1-5 | - | TRBV6-2/TRBV6-3 | CASSPASLTGTGGNQPQHF | TGTGCCAGCAGTCCAGCTAGCCTGACAGGGACAGGGGGTAATCAGCCCCAGCATTTT
TRBD2 | TRBJ2-7 | - | TRBV18 | CASSPRMRGGHEQYF | TGTGCCAGCTCACCCAGGATGCGGGGGGGCCACGAGCAGTACTTC
- | TRBJ2-5 | - | TRBV5-4 | CASSLVGGETQYF | TGTGCCAGCAGCTTGGTAGGCGGAGAGACCCAGTACTTC
- | TRBJ2-1 | once | TRBV5-8 | CASSLGALARAYNEQFF | TGTGCCAGCAGCTTGGGTGCCCTAGCGAGAGCTTACAATGAGCAGTTCTTC
- | TRBJ1-3 | - | TRBV11-2 | CASSSAGRQGFGNTIYF | TGTGCCAGCAGCTCCGCCGGAAGGCAGGGCTTTGGAAACACCATATATTTT
TRBD1 | TRBJ1-3 | - | TRBV29-1 | CSVAVRDRGHDWGNTIYF | TGCAGCGTTGCCGTAAGGGACAGGGGGCATGATTGGGGAAACACCATATATTTT
TRBD2 | TRBJ2-5 | - | TRBV6-2/TRBV6-3 | CASSTYRPGLAGRETQYF | TGTGCCAGCAGCACCTACCGACCGGGACTAGCGGGCAGGGAGACCCAGTACTTC
TRBD1 | TRBJ1-1 | - | TRBV19 | CASSIVKGADTEAFF | TGTGCCAGTAGTATAGTGAAGGGGGCGGACACTGAAGCTTTCTTT
- | TRBJ2-3 | - | TRBV7-2 | CASSLVTSPTDTQYF | TGTGCCAGCAGCTTAGTAACTTCCCCCACAGATACGCAGTATTTT
TRBD1 | TRBJ1-1 | - | TRBV29-1 | CSVGTGANTEAFF | TGCAGCGTTGGGACAGGGGCGAACACTGAAGCTTTCTTT
- | TRBJ2-7 | - | TRBV30 | CAWSGFLGEQYF | TGTGCCTGGTCCGGGTTTCTCGGCGAGCAGTACTTC
- | TRBJ2-7 | - | TRBV18 | CASSPRRSVAATYEQYF | TGTGCCAGCTCACCACGCCGTAGCGTTGCGGCCACCTACGAGCAGTACTTC
- | TRBJ1-2 | few | TRBV10-3 | CAIRVEDSYGYTF | TGTGCCATCAGGGTGGAGGATAGCTATGGCTACACCTTC
- | TRBJ1-1 | - | TRBV9 | CASSARQLNTEAFF | TGTGCCAGCAGCGCCCGACAGTTGAACACTGAAGCTTTCTTT
- | TRBJ1-2 | - | TRBV11-2 | CASSPAQGVGGYTF | TGTGCCAGCAGCCCTGCACAGGGAGTGGGTGGCTACACCTTC
- | TRBJ1-4 | - | TRBV4-3 | CASSQQLGEKLFF | TGCGCCAGCAGCCAGCAACTCGGTGAAAAACTGTTTTTT
- | TRBJ2-3 | - | TRBV11-3 | CASSSRTSTDTQYF | TGTGCCAGCAGCTCCAGGACTAGCACAGATACGCAGTATTTT
- | TRBJ1-1 | many | TRBV5-1 | CASSFSGNTEAFF | TGCGCCAGCAGCTTCTCAGGGAACACTGAAGCTTTCTTT
- | TRBJ1-5 | - | TRBV19 | CASSIVQGGPQHF | TGTGCCAGTAGTATAGTTCAAGGGGGGCCCCAGCATTTT
- | TRBJ2-7 | - | TRBV28 | CASSLGKYEQYF | TGTGCCAGCAGCCTCGGGAAATACGAGCAGTACTTC
- | TRBJ2-3 | - | TRBV2 | CASSVERASTDTQYF | TGTGCCAGCAGTGTGGAGCGGGCTAGCACAGATACGCAGTATTTT